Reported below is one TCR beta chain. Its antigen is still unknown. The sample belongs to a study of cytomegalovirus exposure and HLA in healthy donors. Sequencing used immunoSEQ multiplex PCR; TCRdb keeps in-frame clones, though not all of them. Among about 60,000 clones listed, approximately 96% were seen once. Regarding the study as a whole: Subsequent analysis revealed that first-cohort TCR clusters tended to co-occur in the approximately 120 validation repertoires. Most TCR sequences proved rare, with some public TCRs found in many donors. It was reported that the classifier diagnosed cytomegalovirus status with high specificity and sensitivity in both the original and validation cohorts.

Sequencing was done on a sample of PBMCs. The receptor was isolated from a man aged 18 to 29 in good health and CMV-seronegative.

The CDR3 reads CASSPPPDSWNEKLFF. The CDR3 DNA sequence: TGTGCCAGCTCACCTCCGCCAGACAGCTGGAATGAAAAACTGTTTTTT. The J gene is TRBJ1-4, the V gene TRBV18, with D perhaps matching TRBD1 (5 bases). Deletions cut 3 bases from V and 5 bases from J, with 16 bases between. The V gene's germline CDR1 is KGHSH and CDR2 LQKENI. The CDR3 consists of 16 residues.